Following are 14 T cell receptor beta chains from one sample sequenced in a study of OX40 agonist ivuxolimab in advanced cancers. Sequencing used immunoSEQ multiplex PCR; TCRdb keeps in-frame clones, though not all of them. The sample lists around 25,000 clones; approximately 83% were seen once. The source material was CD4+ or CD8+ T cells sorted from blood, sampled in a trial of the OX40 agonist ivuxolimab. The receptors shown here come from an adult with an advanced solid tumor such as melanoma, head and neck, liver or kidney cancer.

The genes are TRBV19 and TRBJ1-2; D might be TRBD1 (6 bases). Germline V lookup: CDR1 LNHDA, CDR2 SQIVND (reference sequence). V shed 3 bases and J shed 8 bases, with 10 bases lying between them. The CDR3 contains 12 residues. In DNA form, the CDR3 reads TGTGCCAGTAGTATTTCAGGGGAAGGCTACACCTTC. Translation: CASSISGEGYTF.

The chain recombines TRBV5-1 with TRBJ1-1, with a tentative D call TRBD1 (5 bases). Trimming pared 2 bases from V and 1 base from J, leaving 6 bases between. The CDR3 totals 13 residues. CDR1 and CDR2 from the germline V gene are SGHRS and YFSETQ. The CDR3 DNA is TGCGCCAGCAGCTTCGGACAGAACACTGAAGCTTTCTTT. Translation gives CASSFGQNTEAFF.

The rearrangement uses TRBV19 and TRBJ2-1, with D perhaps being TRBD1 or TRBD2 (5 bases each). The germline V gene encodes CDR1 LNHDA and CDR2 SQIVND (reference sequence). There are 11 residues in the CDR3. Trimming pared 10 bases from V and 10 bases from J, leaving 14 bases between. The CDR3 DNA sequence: TGTGCCACATGGGGTCGGGGCGAGCAGTTCTTC. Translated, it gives CATWGRGEQFF.

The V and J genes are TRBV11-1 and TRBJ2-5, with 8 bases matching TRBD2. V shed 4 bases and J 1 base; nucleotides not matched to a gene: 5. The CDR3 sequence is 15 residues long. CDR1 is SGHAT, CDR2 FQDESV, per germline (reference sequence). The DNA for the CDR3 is TGTGCCAGCAGCTCGCGGGGGGACATCCAAGAGACCCAGTACTTC. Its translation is CASSSRGDIQETQYF.

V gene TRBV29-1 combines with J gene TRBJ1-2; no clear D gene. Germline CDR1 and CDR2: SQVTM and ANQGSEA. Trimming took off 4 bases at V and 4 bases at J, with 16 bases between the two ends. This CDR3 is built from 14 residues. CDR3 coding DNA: TGCAGCGTTGTGGCCCCTCAACGGGGCTATGGCTACACCTTC. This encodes CSVVAPQRGYGYTF.

The DNA of the CDR3 is TGTGCCAGCAGCTCGACGGGACGCTCTGGGGCCAACGTCCTGACTTTC. As protein: CASSSTGRSGANVLTF. The chain is built from TRBV7-9 and TRBJ2-6; D assignment may be TRBD1 or TRBD2 (5 bases each). Germline lookup yields CDR1 SEHNR and CDR2 FQNEAQ (reference sequence). The germline V and J ends were trimmed by 4 bases and 0 bases, with 10 bases remaining between them. The CDR3 contains 16 residues.

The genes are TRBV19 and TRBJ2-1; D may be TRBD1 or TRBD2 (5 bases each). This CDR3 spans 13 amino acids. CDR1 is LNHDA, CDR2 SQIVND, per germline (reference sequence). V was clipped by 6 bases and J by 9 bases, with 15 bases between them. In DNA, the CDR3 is TGTGCCAGTAGCCTAGGGACGGTCAGTGAGCAGTTCTTC. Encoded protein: CASSLGTVSEQFF.

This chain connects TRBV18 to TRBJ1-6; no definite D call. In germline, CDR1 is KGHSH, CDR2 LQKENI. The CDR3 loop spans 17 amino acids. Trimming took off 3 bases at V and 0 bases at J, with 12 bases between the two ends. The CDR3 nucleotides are TGTGCCAGCTCACCTAGGCACCCAGACTCCTATAATTCACCCCTCCACTTT. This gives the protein CASSPRHPDSYNSPLHF.

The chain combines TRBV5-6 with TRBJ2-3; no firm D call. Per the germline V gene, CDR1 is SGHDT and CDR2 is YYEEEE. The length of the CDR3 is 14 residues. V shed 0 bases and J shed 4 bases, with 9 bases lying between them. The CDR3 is CASSLANLADTQYF. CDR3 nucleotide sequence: TGTGCCAGCAGCTTGGCCAACTTGGCAGATACGCAGTATTTT.

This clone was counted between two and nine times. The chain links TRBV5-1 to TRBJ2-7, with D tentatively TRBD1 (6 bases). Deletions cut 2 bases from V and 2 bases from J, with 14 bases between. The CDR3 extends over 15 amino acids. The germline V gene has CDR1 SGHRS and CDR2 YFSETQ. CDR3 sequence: CASSFGQSRTYEQYF. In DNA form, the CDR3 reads TGCGCCAGCAGCTTTGGACAGTCTAGAACCTACGAGCAGTACTTC.

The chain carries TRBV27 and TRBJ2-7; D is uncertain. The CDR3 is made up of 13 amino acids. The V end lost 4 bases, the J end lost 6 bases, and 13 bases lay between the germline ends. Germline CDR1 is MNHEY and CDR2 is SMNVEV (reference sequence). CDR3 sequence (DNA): TGTGCCAGCAGTTCTATGGCATGGGGCGAGCAGTACTTC. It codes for CASSSMAWGEQYF.

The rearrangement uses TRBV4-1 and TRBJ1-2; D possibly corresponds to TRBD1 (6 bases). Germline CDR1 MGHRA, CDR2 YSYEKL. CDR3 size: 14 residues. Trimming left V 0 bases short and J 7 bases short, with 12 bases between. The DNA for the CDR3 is TGCGCCAGCAGCCAAGATACCGGGGGCCTTGGCTACACCTTC. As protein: CASSQDTGGLGYTF.

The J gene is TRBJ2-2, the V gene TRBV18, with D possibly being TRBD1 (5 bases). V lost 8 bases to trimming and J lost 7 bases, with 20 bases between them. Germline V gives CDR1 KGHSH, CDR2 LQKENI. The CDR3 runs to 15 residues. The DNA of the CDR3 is TGTGCCAGCCGCTTGGGGCAGGCTCGTGGCGGGGAGCTGTTTTTT. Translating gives CASRLGQARGGELFF.

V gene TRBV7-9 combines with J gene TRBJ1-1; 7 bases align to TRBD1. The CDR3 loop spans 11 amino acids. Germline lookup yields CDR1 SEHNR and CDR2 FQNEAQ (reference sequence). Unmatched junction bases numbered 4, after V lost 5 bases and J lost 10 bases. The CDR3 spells CASSHDRVAFF. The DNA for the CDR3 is TGTGCCAGCAGCCATGACAGGGTAGCTTTCTTT.